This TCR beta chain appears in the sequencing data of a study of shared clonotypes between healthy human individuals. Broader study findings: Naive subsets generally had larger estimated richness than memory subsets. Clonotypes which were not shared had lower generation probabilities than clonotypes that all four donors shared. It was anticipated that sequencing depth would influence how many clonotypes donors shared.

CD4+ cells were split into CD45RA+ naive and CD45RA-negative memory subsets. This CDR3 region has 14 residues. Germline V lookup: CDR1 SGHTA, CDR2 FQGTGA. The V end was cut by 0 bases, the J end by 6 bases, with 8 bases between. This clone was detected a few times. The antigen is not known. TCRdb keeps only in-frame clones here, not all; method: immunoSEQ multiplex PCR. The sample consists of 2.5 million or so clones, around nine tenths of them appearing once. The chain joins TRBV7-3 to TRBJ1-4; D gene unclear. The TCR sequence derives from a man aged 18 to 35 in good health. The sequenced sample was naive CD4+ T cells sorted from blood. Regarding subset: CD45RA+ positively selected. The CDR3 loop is CASSLTGMDEKLFF. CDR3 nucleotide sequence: TGTGCCAGCAGCTTAACGGGGATGGATGAAAAACTGTTTTTT.